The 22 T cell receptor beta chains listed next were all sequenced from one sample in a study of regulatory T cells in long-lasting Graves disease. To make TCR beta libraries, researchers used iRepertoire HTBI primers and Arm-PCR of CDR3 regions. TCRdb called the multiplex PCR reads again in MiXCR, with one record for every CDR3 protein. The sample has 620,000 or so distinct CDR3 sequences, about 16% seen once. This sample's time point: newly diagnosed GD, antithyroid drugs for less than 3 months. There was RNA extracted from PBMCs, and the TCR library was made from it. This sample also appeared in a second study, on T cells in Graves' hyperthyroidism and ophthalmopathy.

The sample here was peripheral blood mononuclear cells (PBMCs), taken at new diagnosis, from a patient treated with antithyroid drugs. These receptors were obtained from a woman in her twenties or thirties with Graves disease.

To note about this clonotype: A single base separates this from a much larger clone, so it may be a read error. The CDR3 coding sequence is TGTGCCTGGAACCGCCGGAACACTGAAGCTTTCTTT. Translating gives CAWNRRNTEAFF. The V gene is TRBV30, the J gene TRBJ1-1; D is unclear. V was clipped by 4 bases and J by 1 base, with 7 bases between them. The germline gives CDR1 GTSNPN, CDR2 SVGIG (reference sequence). This CDR3 has 12 amino acids.

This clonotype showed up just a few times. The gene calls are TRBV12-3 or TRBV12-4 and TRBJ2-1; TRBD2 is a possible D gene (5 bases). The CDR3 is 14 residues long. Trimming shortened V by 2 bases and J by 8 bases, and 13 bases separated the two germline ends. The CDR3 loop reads CASSLTLAYDEQFF. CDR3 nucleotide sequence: TGTGCCAGCAGTTTAACTTTAGCGTACGATGAGCAGTTCTTC.

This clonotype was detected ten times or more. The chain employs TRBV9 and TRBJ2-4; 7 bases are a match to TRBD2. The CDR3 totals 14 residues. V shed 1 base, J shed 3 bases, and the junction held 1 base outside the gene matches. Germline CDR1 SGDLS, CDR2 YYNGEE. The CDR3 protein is CASSVTGGKNIQYF. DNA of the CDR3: TGTGCCAGCAGCGTAACGGGAGGCAAAAACATTCAGTACTTC.

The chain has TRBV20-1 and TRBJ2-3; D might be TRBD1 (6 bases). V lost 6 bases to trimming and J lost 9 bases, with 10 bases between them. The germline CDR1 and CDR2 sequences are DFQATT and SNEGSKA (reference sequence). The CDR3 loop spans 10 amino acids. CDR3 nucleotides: TGCAGTGCAGCGACAGGCACGCAGTATTTT. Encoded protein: CSAATGTQYF.

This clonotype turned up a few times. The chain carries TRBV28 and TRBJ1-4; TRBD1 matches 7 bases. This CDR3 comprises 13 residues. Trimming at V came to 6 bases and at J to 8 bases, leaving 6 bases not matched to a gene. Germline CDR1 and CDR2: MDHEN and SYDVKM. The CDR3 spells CASSSPDREKLFF. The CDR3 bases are TGTGCCAGCAGCTCACCGGACAGGGAAAAACTGTTTTTT.

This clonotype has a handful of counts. The CDR3 DNA follows: TGTGCCAGTAGTATGGCTGGGGGGGGGACCCAGTACTTC. This gives the protein CASSMAGGGTQYF. The rearrangement joins TRBV19 to TRBJ2-5; 7 nucleotides align to TRBD2. The V gene end was trimmed by 3 bases and the J gene end by 7 bases; junction bases not matched to a gene: 5. Germline-derived CDR1 and CDR2 are LNHDA and SQIVND (reference sequence). The CDR3 extends over 13 amino acids.

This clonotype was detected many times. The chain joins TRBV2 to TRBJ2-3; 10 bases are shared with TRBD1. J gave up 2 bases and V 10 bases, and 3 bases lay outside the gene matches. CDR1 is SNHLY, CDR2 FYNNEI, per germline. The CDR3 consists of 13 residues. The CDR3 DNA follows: TGTGCCAACAGACAGGGGGCCACAGATACGCAGTATTTT. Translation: CANRQGATDTQYF.

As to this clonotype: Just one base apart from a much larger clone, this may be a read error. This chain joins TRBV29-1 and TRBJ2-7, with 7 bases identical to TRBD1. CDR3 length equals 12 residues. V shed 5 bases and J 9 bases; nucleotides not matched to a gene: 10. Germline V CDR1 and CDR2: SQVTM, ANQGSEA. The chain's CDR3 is CSVMTGSHGQYF. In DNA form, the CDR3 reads TGCAGCGTTATGACAGGGTCCCACGGGCAGTACTTC.

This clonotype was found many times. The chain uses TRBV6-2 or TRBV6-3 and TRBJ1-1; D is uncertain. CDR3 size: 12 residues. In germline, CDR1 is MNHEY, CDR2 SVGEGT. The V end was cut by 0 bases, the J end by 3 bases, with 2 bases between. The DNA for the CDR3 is TGTGCCAGCAGTTACTCGGACACTGAAGCTTTCTTT. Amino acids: CASSYSDTEAFF.

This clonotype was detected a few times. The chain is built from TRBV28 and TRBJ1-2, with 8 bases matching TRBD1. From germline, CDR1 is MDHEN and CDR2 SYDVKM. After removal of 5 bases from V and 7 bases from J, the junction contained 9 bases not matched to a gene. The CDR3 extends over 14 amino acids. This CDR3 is CASSQNRGIGGYTF. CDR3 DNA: TGTGCCAGCAGTCAAAACAGGGGGATTGGTGGCTACACCTTC.

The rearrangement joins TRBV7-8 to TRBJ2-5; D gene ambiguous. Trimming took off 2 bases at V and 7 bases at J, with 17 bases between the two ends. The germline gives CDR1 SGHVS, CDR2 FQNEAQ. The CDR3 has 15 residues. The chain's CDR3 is CASSLNKPQQTTQYF. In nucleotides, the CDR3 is TGTGCCAGCAGCTTAAATAAGCCCCAACAAACGACCCAGTACTTC.

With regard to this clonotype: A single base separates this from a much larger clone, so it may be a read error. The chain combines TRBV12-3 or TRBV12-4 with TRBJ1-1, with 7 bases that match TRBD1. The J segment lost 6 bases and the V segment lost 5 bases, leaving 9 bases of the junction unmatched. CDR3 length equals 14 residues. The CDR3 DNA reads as TGTGCCAGCAGTCCGGGACAGACGCCTTCTGAAGCTTTCTTT. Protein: CASSPGQTPSEAFF.

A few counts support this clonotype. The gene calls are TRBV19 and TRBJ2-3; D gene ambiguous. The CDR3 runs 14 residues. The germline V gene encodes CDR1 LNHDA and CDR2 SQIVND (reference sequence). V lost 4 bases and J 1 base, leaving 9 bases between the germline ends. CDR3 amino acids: CASSTQSGTDTQYF. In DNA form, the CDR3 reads TGTGCCAGTAGTACCCAAAGCGGCACAGATACGCAGTATTTT.

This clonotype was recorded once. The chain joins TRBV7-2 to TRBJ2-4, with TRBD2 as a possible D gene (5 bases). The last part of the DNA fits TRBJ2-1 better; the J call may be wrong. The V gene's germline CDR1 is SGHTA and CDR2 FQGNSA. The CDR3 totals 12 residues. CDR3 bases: TGTGCCAGCAGCTTCTCTAGCTGGAGCCAGTTCTTC. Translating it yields CASSFSSWSQFF.

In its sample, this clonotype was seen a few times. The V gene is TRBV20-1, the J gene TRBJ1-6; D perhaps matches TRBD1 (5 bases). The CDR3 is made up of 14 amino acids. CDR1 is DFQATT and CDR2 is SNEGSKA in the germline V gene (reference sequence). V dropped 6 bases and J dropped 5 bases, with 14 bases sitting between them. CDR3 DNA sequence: TGCAGTGCGGTGGTGGGGGGAGATAATTCACCCCTCCACTTT. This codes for CSAVVGGDNSPLHF.

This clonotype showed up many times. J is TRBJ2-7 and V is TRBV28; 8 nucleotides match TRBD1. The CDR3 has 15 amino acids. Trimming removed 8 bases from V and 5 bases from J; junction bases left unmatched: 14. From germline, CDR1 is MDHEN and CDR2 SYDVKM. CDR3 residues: CASFTEGQGANEQYF. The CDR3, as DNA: TGTGCCAGCTTCACAGAGGGCCAGGGGGCAAACGAGCAGTACTTC.

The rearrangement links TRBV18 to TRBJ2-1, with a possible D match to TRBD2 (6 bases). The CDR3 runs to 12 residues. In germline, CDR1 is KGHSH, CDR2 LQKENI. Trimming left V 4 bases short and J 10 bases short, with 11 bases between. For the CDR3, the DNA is TGTGCCAGCTCACGAACTCTAGCGGAGCAGTTCTTC. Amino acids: CASSRTLAEQFF.

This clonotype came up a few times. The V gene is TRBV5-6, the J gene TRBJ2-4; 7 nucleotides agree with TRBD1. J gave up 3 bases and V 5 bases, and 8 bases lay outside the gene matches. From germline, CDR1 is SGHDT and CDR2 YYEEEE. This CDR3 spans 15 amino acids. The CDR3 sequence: CASRNLDRDKNIQYF. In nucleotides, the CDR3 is TGTGCCAGCAGAAACCTTGACAGGGACAAAAACATTCAGTACTTC.

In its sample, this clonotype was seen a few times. The DNA for the CDR3 is TGCAGCGTCCCCGAAGGGGCCCAGGGGGCGTACTCTGGGGCCAACGTCCTGACTTTC. Translation: CSVPEGAQGAYSGANVLTF. This rearrangement joins TRBV29-1 to TRBJ2-6; TRBD1 matches 8 bases. Germline CDR1 reads SQVTM; CDR2 reads ANQGSEA. The V and J ends lost 6 bases and 0 bases, in that order; junction bases with no gene match: 16. The CDR3 has 19 residues.

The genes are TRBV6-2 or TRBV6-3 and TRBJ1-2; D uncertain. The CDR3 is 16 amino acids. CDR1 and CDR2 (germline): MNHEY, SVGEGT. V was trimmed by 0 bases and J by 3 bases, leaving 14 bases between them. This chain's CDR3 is CASSYSKGRRDYGYTF. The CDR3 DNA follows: TGTGCCAGCAGTTACTCTAAGGGCAGGAGGGACTATGGCTACACCTTC.

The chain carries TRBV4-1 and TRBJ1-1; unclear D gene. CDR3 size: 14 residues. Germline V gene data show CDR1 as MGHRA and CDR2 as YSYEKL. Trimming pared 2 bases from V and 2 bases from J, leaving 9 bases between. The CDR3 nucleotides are TGCGCCAGCAGCCAACCGACAAAAAACACTGAAGCTTTCTTT. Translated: CASSQPTKNTEAFF.

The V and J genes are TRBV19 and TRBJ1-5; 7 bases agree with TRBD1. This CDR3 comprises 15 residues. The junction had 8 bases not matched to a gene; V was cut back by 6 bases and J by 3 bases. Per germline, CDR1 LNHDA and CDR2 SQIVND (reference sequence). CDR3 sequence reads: CASRTTGEVNQPQHF. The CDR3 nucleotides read TGTGCCAGTAGGACTACAGGGGAAGTCAATCAGCCCCAGCATTTT.